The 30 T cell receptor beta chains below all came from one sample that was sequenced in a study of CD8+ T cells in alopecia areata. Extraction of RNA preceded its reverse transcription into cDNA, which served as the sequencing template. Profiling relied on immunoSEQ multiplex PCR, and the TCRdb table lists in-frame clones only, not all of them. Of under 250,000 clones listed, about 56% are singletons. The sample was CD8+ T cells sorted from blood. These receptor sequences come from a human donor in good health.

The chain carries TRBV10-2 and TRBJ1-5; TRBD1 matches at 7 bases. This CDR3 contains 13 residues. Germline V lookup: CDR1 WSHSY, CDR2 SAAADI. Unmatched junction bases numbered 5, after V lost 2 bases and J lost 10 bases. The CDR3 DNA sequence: TGCGCCAGCAGTGAGCGGACAGGTCAACCCCAGCATTTT. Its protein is CASSERTGQPQHF.

This CDR3 reads CASNPYRVDTEAFF. CDR3 DNA: TGCGCCAGCAATCCTTACAGGGTGGACACTGAAGCTTTCTTT. This chain joins TRBV5-1 and TRBJ1-1, with D tentatively TRBD1 (6 bases). Germline loops: CDR1 SGHRS, CDR2 YFSETQ. The CDR3 contains 14 residues. Deletions cut 6 bases from V and 3 bases from J, with 15 bases between.

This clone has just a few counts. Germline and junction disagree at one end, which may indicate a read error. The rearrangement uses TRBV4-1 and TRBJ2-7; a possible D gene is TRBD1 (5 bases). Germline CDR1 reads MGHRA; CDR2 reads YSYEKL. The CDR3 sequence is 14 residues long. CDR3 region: CASSQGAAPDEQYF. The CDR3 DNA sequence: TGTGCCAGCAGCCAAGGGGCTGCCCCCGACGAGCAGTACTTC.

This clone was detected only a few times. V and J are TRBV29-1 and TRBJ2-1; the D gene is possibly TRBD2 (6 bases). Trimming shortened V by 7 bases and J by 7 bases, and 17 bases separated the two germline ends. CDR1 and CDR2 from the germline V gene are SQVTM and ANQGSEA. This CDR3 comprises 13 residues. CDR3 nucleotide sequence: TGCAGCGGTTCGGGGGTTAGCCAGAATGAGCAGTTCTTC. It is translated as CSGSGVSQNEQFF.

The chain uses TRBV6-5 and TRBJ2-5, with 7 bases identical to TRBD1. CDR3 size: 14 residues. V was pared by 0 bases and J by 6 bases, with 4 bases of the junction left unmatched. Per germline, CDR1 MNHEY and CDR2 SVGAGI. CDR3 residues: CASSYSNRGKTQYF. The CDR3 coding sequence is TGTGCCAGCAGTTACTCGAACAGGGGCAAGACCCAGTACTTC.

CDR3 coding DNA: TGTGCCAGCAGCCCCGGGACAGGGTTATCAACCTACGAGCAGTACTTC. This translates into CASSPGTGLSTYEQYF. This chain links TRBV7-6 with TRBJ2-7; 9 nucleotides agree with TRBD1. The V segment lost 5 bases and the J segment 2 bases; nucleotides outside the gene matches: 10. This CDR3 has 16 residues. Germline-derived CDR1 and CDR2 are SGHVS and FNYEAQ.

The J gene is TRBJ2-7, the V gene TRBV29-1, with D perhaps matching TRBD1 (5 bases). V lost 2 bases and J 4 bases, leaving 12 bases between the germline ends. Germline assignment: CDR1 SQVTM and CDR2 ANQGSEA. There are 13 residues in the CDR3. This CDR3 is CSVEFREGYEQYF. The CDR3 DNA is TGCAGCGTTGAATTCAGGGAAGGGTACGAGCAGTACTTC.

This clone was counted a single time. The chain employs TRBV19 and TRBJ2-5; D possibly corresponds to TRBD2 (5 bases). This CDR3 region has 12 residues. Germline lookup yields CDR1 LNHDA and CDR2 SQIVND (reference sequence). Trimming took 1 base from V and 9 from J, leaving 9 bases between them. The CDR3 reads CASSIGAEPQYF. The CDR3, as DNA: TGTGCCAGTAGTATAGGAGCGGAGCCCCAGTACTTC.

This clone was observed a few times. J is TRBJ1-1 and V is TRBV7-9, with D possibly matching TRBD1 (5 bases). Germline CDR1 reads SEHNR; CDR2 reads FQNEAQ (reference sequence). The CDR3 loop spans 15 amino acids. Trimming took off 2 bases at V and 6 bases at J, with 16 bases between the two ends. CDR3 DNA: TGTGCCAGCAGCTTATTGGCAGGGACCCTGGCTGAAGCTTTCTTT. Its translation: CASSLLAGTLAEAFF.

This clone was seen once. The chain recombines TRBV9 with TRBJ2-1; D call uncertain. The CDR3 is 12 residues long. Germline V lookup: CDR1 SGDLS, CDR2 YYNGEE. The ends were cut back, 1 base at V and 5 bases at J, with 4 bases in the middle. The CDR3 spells CASSVSNNEQFF. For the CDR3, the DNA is TGTGCCAGCAGCGTATCTAACAATGAGCAGTTCTTC.

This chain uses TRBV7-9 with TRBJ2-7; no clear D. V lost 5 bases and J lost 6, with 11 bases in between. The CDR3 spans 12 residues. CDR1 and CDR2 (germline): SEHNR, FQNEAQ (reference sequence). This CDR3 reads CASSIQTAEQYF. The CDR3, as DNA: TGTGCCAGCAGCATTCAAACGGCCGAGCAGTACTTC.

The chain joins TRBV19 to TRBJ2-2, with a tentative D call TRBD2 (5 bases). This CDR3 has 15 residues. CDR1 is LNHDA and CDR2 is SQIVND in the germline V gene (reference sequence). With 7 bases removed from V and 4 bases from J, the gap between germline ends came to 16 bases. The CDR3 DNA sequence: TGTGCCAGTAACGTTGCTAGCTTGAGCACCGGGGAGCTGTTTTTT. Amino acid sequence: CASNVASLSTGELFF. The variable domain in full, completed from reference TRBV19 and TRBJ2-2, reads DGGITQSPKYLFRKEGQNVTLSCEQNLNHDAMYWYRQDPGQGLRLIYYSQIVNDFQKGDIAEGYSVSREKKESFPLTVTSAQKNPTAFYLCASNVASLSTGELFFGEGSRLTVL.

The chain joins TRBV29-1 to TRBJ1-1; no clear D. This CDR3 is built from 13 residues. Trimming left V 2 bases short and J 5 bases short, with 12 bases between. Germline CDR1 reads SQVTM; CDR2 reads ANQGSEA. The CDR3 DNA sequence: TGCAGCGTTGAAAGTGCGGTGGGGACTGAAGCTTTCTTT. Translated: CSVESAVGTEAFF.

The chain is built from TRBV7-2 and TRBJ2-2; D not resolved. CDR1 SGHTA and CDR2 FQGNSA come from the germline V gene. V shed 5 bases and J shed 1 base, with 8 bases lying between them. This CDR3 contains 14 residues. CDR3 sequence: CASSRPLNTGELFF. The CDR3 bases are TGTGCCAGCAGCCGGCCCCTGAACACCGGGGAGCTGTTTTTT. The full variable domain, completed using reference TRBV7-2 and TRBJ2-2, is GAGVSQSPSNKVTEKGKDVELRCDPISGHTALYWYRQSLGQGLEFLIYFQGNSAPDKSGLPSDRFSAERTGGSVSTLTIQRTQQEDSAVYLCASSRPLNTGELFFGEGSRLTVL.

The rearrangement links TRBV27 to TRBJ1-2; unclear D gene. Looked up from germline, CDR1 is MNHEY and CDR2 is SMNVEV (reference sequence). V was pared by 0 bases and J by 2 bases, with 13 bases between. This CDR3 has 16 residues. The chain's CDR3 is CASSLSIPALNYGYTF. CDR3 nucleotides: TGTGCCAGCAGTTTATCGATACCGGCGTTAAACTATGGCTACACCTTC.

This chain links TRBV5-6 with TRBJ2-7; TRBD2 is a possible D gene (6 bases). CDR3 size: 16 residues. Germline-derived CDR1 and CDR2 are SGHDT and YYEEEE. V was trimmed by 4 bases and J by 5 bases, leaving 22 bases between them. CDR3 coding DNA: TGTGCCAGCAGCCCTGTCTTCGGGACTTCCCCCGACGAGCAGTACTTC. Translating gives CASSPVFGTSPDEQYF. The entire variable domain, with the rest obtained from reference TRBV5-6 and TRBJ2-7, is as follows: DAGVTQSPTHLIKTRGQQVTLRCSPKSGHDTVSWYQQALGQGPQFIFQYYEEEERQRGNFPDRFSGHQFPNYSSELNVNALLLGDSALYLCASSPVFGTSPDEQYFGPGTRLTVT.

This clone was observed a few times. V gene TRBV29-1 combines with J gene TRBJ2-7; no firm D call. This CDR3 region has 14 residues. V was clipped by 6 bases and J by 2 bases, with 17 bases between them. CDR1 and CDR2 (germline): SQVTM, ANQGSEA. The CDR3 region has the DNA TGCAGCGTCACACGGGCAAATGAACCCTACGAGCAGTACTTC. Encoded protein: CSVTRANEPYEQYF.

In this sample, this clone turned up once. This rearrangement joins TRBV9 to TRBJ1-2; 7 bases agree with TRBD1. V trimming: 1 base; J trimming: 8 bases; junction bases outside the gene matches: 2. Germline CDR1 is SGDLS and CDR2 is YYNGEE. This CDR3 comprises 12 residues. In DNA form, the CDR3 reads TGTGCCAGCAGCGTAAACAGGGGCGGCTACACCTTC. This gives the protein CASSVNRGGYTF.

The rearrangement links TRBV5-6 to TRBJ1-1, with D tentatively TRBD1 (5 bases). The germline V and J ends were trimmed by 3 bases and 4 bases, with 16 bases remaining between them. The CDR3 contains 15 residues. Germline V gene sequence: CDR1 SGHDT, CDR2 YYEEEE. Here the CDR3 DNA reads TGTGCCAGCAGCTCCAGACAGAGGATGAGCACTGAAGCTTTCTTT. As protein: CASSSRQRMSTEAFF.

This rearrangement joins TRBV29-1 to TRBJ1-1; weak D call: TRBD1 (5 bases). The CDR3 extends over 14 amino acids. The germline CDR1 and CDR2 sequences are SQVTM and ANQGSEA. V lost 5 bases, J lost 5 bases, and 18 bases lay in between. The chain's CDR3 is CSVPRTAGGTEAFF. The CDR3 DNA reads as TGCAGCGTTCCTCGGACGGCCGGGGGGACTGAAGCTTTCTTT.

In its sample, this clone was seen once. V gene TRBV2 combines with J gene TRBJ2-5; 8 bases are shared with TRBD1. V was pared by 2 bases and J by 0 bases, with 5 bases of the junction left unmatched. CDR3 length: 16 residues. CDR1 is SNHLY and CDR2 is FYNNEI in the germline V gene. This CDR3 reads CASSELGQAYQETQYF. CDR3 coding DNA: TGTGCCAGCAGTGAATTGGGACAGGCGTACCAAGAGACCCAGTACTTC.

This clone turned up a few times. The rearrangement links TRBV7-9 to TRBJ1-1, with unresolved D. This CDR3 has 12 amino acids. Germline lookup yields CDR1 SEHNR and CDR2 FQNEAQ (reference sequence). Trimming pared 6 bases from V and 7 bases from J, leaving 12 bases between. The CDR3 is CASRDGVSEAFF. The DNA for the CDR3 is TGTGCCAGCAGAGATGGGGTCAGTGAAGCTTTCTTT.

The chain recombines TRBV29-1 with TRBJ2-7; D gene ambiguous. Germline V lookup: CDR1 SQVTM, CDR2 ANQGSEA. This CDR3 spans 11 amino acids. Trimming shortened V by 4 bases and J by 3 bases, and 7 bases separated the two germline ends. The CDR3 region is CSVVADYEQYF. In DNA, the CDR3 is TGCAGCGTTGTTGCCGACTACGAGCAGTACTTC.

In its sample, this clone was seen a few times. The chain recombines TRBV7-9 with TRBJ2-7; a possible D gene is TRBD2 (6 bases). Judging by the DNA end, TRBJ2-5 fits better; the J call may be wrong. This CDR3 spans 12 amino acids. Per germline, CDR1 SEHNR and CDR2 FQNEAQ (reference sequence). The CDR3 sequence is CASSWEDVTQYF. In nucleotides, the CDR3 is TGTGCCAGCAGCTGGGAGGATGTGACCCAGTACTTC.

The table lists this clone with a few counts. CDR3 sequence reads: CATSSSSGTQYF. The CDR3 DNA reads TGTGCCACCAGCAGTTCTAGCGGGACCCAGTACTTC. This chain connects TRBV15 to TRBJ2-5; 7 nucleotides agree with TRBD2. The germline gives CDR1 LNHNV, CDR2 YYDKDF (reference sequence). This CDR3 contains 12 residues. J gave up 7 bases and V 3 bases, and 2 bases lay outside the gene matches.

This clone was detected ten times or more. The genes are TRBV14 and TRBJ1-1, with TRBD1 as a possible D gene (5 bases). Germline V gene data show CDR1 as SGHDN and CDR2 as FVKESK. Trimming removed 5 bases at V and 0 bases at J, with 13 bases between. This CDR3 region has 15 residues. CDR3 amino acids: CASSGHAALNTEAFF. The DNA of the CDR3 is TGTGCCAGCAGCGGACACGCAGCATTGAACACTGAAGCTTTCTTT.

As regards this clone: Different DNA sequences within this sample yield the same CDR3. CDR3 bases: TGTGCCAGCAGCCTAGCGGGGGGCCAAGAGACCCAGTACTTC. This gives the protein CASSLAGGQETQYF. The chain uses TRBV2 and TRBJ2-5; 11 bases align to TRBD2. Trimming took 6 bases from V and 1 from J; bases not matched to a gene: 1. CDR3 length: 14 amino acids. From germline, CDR1 is SNHLY and CDR2 FYNNEI. Supplemented by reference TRBV2 and TRBJ2-5, the full variable domain reads EPEVTQTPSHQVTQMGQEVILRCVPISNHLYFYWYRQILGQKVEFLVSFYNNEISEKSEIFDDQFSVERPDGSNFTLKIRSTKLEDSAMYFCASSLAGGQETQYFGPGTRLLVL.

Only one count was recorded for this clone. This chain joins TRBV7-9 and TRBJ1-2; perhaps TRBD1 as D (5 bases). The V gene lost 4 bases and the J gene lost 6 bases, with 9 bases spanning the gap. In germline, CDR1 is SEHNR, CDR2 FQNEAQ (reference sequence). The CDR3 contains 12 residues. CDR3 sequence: CASSSPGDGYTF. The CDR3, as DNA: TGTGCCAGCAGCTCCCCGGGGGATGGCTACACCTTC.

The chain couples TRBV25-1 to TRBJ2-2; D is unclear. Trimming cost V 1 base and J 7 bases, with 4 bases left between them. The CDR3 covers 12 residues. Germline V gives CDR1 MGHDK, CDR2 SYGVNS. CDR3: CASSEFSGELFF. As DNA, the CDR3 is TGTGCCAGCAGTGAATTTAGCGGGGAGCTGTTTTTT.

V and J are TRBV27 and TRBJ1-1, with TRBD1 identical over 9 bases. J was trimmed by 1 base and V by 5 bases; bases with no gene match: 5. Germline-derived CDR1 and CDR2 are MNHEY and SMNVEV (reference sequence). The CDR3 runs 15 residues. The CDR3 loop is CASSPGTGWNTEAFF. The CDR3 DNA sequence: TGTGCCAGCAGTCCGGGGACAGGGTGGAACACTGAAGCTTTCTTT.